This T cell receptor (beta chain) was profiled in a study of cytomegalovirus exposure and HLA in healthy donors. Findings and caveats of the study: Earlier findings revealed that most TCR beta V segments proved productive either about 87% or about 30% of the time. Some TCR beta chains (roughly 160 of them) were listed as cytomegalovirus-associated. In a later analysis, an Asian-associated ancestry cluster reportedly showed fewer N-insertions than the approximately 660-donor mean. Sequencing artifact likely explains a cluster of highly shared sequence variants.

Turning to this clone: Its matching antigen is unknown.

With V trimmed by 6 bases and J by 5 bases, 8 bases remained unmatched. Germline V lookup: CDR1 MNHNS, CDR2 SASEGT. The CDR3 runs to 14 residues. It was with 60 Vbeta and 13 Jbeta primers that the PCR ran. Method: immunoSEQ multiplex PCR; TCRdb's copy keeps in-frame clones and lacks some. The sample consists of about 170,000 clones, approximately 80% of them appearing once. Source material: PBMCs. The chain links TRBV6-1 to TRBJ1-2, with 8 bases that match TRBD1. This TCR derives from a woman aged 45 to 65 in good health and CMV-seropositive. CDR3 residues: CASSPGQGGYGYTF. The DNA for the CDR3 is TGTGCCAGCAGCCCCGGACAGGGAGGGTATGGCTACACCTTC.